These 11 T cell receptor beta chains were sequenced from one sample in a study of cytomegalovirus exposure and HLA in healthy donors. PCR involved 60 Vbeta and 13 Jbeta primers. Generated by immunoSEQ multiplex PCR, the TCRdb table keeps only in-frame clones and is missing some. The data hold 150,000 to 200,000 clones, with 70% to 80% observed a single time. Sequencing used PBMCs. The receptors here all came from a man younger than 35 in good health and CMV-seronegative.

The rearrangement joins TRBV10-3 to TRBJ1-1; D gene unclear. CDR1 is ENHRY and CDR2 is SYGVKD in the germline V gene. V was clipped by 3 bases and J by 0 bases, with 5 bases between them. The CDR3 is 13 residues long. DNA for the CDR3: TGTGCCATCAGTGATGGAGTGAACACTGAAGCTTTCTTT. Translation gives CAISDGVNTEAFF.

Only a few counts were recorded for this clone. This chain joins TRBV6-6 and TRBJ1-2; D not resolved. V was pared by 6 bases and J by 6 bases, with 11 bases between. Germline V CDR1 and CDR2: MNHNY, SVGAGI (reference sequence). This CDR3 spans 12 amino acids. CDR3 DNA: TGTGCCAGCAGCTACGTCCCGGATGGCTACACCTTC. Translating it yields CASSYVPDGYTF.

CDR3 protein: CASRELAEQETQYF. CDR3 coding DNA: TGTGCCAGCAGGGAACTAGCGGAGCAAGAGACCCAGTACTTC. The chain couples TRBV25-1 to TRBJ2-5; 8 bases match TRBD2. The germline V gene encodes CDR1 MGHDK and CDR2 SYGVNS. The CDR3 is 14 residues long. The ends lost 6 bases at V and 2 bases at J; junction bases unmatched: 5.

This clone has a handful of counts. The chain links TRBV5-6 to TRBJ1-1; the D gene is possibly TRBD1 (5 bases). Germline CDR1 is SGHDT and CDR2 is YYEEEE. The CDR3 extends over 13 amino acids. Trimming took off 0 bases at V and 7 bases at J, with 10 bases between the two ends. The CDR3 here is CASSLDGGIEAFF. DNA of the CDR3: TGTGCCAGCAGCTTGGACGGGGGTATTGAAGCTTTCTTT. Full variable domain (remainder filled in from reference TRBV5-6 and TRBJ1-1): DAGVTQSPTHLIKTRGQQVTLRCSPKSGHDTVSWYQQALGQGPQFIFQYYEEEERQRGNFPDRFSGHQFPNYSSELNVNALLLGDSALYLCASSLDGGIEAFFGQGTRLTVV.

The rearrangement joins TRBV4-1 to TRBJ2-7, with a weak D call TRBD1 (5 bases). V gave up 1 base and J gave up 5 bases, with 15 bases separating them. Looked up from germline, CDR1 is MGHRA and CDR2 is YSYEKL. The CDR3 contains 15 residues. CDR3 in amino acids: CASSQGTGSSNEQYF. For the CDR3, the DNA is TGCGCCAGCAGCCAAGGTACAGGTTCGTCCAACGAGCAGTACTTC.

The chain recombines TRBV6-5 with TRBJ2-7, with TRBD2 as a possible D gene (5 bases). The V gene lost 1 base and the J gene lost 5 bases, with 12 bases spanning the gap. Germline lookup yields CDR1 MNHEY and CDR2 SVGAGI. This CDR3 contains 14 residues. CDR3 bases: TGTGCCAGCAGTTACTTCCGGGGAGCCGACGAGCAGTACTTC. Translating it yields CASSYFRGADEQYF.

This clone turned up a few times. The chain recombines TRBV9 with TRBJ2-7, with 7 bases that match TRBD2. Losses at the gene ends were 0 bases for V and 2 bases for J; bases not matched to a gene: 5. The CDR3 runs 15 residues. The germline CDR1 and CDR2 sequences are SGDLS and YYNGEE. The CDR3 loop reads CASSVGASGAYEQYF. The CDR3 nucleotides are TGTGCCAGCAGCGTAGGGGCTAGCGGAGCCTACGAGCAGTACTTC.

To note about this clone: Other nucleotide sequences in the sample specify the same CDR3. The chain joins TRBV15 to TRBJ2-1; D is undetermined. Germline V gene lookup returns CDR1 LNHNV and CDR2 YYDKDF (reference sequence). Trimming cost V 1 base and J 0 bases, with 4 bases left between them. This CDR3 has 14 residues. CDR3 bases: TGTGCCACCAGCAGAGGGAGCTCCTACAATGAGCAGTTCTTC. Its translation is CATSRGSSYNEQFF.

The chain has TRBV5-5 and TRBJ1-2, with TRBD1 matching 8 bases. The CDR3 spans 16 residues. CDR1 SGHKS and CDR2 YYEKEE come from the germline V gene (reference sequence). V was pared by 0 bases and J by 0 bases, with 4 bases of the junction left unmatched. The CDR3 nucleotides are TGTGCCAGCAGCTTGGTGGGACAGGAGACTAACTATGGCTACACCTTC. This codes for CASSLVGQETNYGYTF.

This clone was found a few times. The chain links TRBV6-1 to TRBJ1-2; D perhaps matches TRBD1 (5 bases). Trimming pared 7 bases from V and 5 bases from J, leaving 11 bases between. The CDR3 is 12 residues long. Germline loops: CDR1 MNHNS, CDR2 SASEGT. DNA of the CDR3: TGTGCCAGCACTGGACACCCATATGGCTACACCTTC. Protein: CASTGHPYGYTF.

This clone has more than one count but fewer than ten. The rearrangement links TRBV5-6 to TRBJ2-6; tentative D call: TRBD1 (5 bases). V was pared by 4 bases and J by 1 base, with 18 bases between. The CDR3 is made up of 18 amino acids. CDR1 SGHDT and CDR2 YYEEEE come from the germline V gene. The DNA for the CDR3 is TGTGCCAGCAGCCCCAGGGATCTTTGGATGTCTGGGGCCAACGTCCTGACTTTC. As protein: CASSPRDLWMSGANVLTF.